Included here is one T cell receptor (beta chain) sequence, with context. The antigen remains undetermined. Regarding treatment: 19 received Ad26.COV2.S at low or high dose, single or two shots; a few received placebo; per-sample allocation not given. Each sample was drawn 63 days after the first injection (of vaccine or placebo). An adult donor aged 18-55 years was enrolled in Boston. An Ad26 vector that expressed Wuhan-strain SARS-CoV-2 spike constituted the vaccine. The CDR3 has 14 amino acids. The J segment lost 3 bases and the V segment lost 4 bases, leaving 5 bases of the junction unmatched. The germline V gene has CDR1 SGDLS and CDR2 YYNGEE. This sample was included in a study of Ad26.COV2.S vaccination and SARS-CoV-2 variants. Looking at the study overall: Ad26.COV2.S, an intramuscular injection, was given once or twice 56 days apart. Points from the study as a whole: Greater spike-specific TCR breadth was seen in vaccine recipients than in placebo recipients.

Profiling relied on immunoSEQ multiplex PCR, and the TCRdb table lists in-frame clones only, not all of them. The data hold 300,000 to 350,000 clones, with just over 85% observed a single time. The sequences come from peripheral blood, collected in a trial of Ad26.COV2.S vaccine versus placebo. The chain links TRBV9 to TRBJ1-2, with TRBD1 matching over 8 bases. The clonotype was recovered from a person aged 18 to 59 who received the Ad26.COV2.S COVID-19 vaccine or a placebo. The CDR3 bases are TGTGCCAGCAGCACGGGGGACAGGTACTATGGCTACACCTTC. Translation: CASSTGDRYYGYTF.